What follows is one TCR beta chain and its context. Urothelial carcinoma in patients was locally advanced or metastatic. Method: immunoSEQ multiplex PCR; TCRdb's copy keeps in-frame clones and lacks some. The table lists fewer than 55,000 clones, around 80% of them singletons, with under 4% in the top ten. This record belongs to a study of PD-L1 blockade in urothelial cancer. The overall study: At 3 weeks after treatment start (second dose) and again at 6 weeks, blood was analyzed.

CDR1 and CDR2 (germline): SGHRS, YFSETQ. V lost 4 bases to trimming and J lost 4 bases, with 11 bases between them. This CDR3 region has 13 residues. The TCR originated in a man in his sixties or seventies with urothelial cancer. The chain uses TRBV5-1 and TRBJ1-1; no clear D. The material was PBMCs, obtained around atezolizumab (anti-PD-L1) treatment. Here the CDR3 reads CASSVGRSTEAFF. The CDR3 coding sequence is TGCGCCAGCAGCGTTGGTAGGAGCACTGAAGCTTTCTTT.